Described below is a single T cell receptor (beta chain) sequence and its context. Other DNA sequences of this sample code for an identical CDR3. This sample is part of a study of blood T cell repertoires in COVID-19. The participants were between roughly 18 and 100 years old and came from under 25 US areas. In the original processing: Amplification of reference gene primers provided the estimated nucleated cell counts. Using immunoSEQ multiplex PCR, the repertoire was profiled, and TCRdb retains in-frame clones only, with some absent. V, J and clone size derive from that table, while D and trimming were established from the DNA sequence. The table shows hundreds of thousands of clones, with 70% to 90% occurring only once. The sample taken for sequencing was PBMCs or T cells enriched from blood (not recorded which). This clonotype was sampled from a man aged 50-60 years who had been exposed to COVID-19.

CDR3 region: CASSLRGGTEAFF. CDR3 bases: TGTGCCAGCAGCCTCAGAGGGGGCACTGAAGCTTTCTTT. The rearrangement joins TRBV12-3 or TRBV12-4 to TRBJ1-1, with TRBD1 as a possible D gene (6 bases). Trimming left V 6 bases short and J 4 bases short, with 12 bases between. The length of the CDR3 is 13 residues.